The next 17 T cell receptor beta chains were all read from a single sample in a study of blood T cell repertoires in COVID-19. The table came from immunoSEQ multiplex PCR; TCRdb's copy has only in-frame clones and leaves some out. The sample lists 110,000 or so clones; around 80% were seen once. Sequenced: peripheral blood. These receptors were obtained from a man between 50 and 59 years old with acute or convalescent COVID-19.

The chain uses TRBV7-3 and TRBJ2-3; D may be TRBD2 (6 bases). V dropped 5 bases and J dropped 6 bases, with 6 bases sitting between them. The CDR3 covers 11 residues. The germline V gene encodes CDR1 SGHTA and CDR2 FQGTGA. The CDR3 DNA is TGTGCCAGCAGCCGGGGGGATACGCAGTATTTT. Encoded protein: CASSRGDTQYF.

CDR3 sequence (DNA): TGTGCCAGCAGGACAGGGGTGGGCACAGATACGCAGTATTTT. This translates into CASRTGVGTDTQYF. The chain recombines TRBV5-6 with TRBJ2-3, with TRBD1 matching 8 bases. Trimming at V came to 5 bases and at J to 1 base, leaving 3 bases not matched to a gene. This CDR3 region has 14 residues. Germline loops: CDR1 SGHDT, CDR2 YYEEEE.

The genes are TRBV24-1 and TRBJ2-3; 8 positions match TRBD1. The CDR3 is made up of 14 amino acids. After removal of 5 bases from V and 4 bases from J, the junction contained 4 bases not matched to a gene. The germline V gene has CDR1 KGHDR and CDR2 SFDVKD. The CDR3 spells CATSVDRAPDTQYF. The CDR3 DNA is TGTGCCACCAGTGTGGACAGGGCTCCAGATACGCAGTATTTT.

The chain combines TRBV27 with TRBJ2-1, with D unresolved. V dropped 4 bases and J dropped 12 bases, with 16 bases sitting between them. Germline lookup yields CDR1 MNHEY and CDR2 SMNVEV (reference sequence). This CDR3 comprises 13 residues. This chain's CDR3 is CASSSQLSHGQFF. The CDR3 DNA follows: TGTGCCAGCAGTTCTCAACTTAGTCACGGGCAGTTCTTC.

The CDR3 nucleotides read TGCGCCAGCAGTCAACTTCGCAGGGGCGGAAACACCATATATTTT. It specifies CASSQLRRGGNTIYF. The rearrangement uses TRBV23-1 and TRBJ1-3, with a tentative D call TRBD1 (6 bases). TRBV23-1 carries the ORF label, with uncertain function. Trimming removed 2 bases from V and 4 bases from J, with 12 bases in between. This CDR3 is built from 15 residues.

The CDR3 bases are TGTGCCAGCAGCTCCTCCCGGCGGCGGGAGGGTAACTACAATGAGCAGTTCTTC. This translates into CASSSSRRREGNYNEQFF. The chain recombines TRBV7-9 with TRBJ2-1; 9 bases map to TRBD2. The CDR3 has 18 amino acids. Trimming cost V 4 bases and J 3 bases; bases outside gene matches: 13. Germline values: CDR1 SEHNR, CDR2 FQNEAQ (reference sequence). Based on the CDR3 plus reference TRBV7-9 and TRBJ2-1, the full variable domain is DTGVSQNPRHKITKRGQNVTFRCDPISEHNRLYWYRQTLGQGPEFLTYFQNEAQLEKSRLLSDRFSAERPKGSFSTLEIQRTEQGDSAMYLCASSSSRRREGNYNEQFFGPGTRLTVL.

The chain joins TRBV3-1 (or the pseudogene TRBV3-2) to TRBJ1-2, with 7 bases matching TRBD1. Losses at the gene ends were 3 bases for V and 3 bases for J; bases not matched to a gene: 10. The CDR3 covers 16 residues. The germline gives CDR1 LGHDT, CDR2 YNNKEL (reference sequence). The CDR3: CASSQDMTGPYYGYTF. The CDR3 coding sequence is TGTGCCAGCAGCCAGGATATGACAGGGCCTTACTATGGCTACACCTTC.

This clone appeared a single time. CDR3 DNA sequence: TGTGCCAGCAGAAGCCGGGACAGAGCAACTAATGAAAAACTGTTTTTT. Translation: CASRSRDRATNEKLFF. V usage is TRBV28 and J usage is TRBJ1-4; TRBD1 aligns across 7 bases. Germline V CDR1 and CDR2: MDHEN, SYDVKM. This CDR3 region has 16 residues. The V segment lost 6 bases and the J segment 0 bases; nucleotides outside the gene matches: 7.

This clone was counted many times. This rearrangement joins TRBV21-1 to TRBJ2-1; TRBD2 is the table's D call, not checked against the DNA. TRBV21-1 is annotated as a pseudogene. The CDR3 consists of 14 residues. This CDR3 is CASLKRGSYNEQFF. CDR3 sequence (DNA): TGTGCCAGCCTAAAACGGGGCTCCTACAATGAGCAGTTCTTC.

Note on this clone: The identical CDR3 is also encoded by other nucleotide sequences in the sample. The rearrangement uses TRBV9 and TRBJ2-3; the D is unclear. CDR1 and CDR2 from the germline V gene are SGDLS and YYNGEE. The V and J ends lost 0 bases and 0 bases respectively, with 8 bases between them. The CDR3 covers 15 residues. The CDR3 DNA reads TGTGCCAGCAGCGTAGTATCCGGTAGCACAGATACGCAGTATTTT. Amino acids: CASSVVSGSTDTQYF.

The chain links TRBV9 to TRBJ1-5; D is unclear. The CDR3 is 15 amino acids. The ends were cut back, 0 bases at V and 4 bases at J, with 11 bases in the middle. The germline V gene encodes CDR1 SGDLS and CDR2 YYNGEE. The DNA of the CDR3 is TGTGCCAGCAGCGTAGGAGGGCTGCGAAATCAGCCCCAGCATTTT. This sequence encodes CASSVGGLRNQPQHF.

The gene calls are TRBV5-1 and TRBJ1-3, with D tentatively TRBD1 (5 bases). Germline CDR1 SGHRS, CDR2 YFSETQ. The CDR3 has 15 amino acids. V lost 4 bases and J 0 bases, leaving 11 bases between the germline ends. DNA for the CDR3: TGCGCCAGCAGCCGGACAACAAGCTCTGGAAACACCATATATTTT. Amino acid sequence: CASSRTTSSGNTIYF.

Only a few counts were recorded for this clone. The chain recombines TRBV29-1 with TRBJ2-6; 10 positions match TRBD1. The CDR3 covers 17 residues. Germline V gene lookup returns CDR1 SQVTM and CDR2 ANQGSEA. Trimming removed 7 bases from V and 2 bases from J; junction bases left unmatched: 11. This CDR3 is CSAVAWGTGAGANVLTF. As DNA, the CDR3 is TGCAGCGCTGTGGCTTGGGGGACAGGGGCTGGGGCCAACGTCCTGACTTTC.

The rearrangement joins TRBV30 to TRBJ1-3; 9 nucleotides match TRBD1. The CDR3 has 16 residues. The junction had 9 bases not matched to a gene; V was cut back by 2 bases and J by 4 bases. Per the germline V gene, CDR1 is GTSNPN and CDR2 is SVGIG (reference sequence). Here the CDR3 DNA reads TGTGCCTGGAGTTCCCTCGGACAGGGGAGAGGAAACACCATATATTTT. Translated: CAWSSLGQGRGNTIYF.

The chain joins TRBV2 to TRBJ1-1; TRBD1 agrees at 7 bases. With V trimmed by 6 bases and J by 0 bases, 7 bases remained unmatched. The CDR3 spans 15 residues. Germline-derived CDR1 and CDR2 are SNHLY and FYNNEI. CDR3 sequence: CASSVLQGMNTEAFF. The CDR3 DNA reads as TGTGCCAGCAGCGTCTTACAGGGGATGAACACTGAAGCTTTCTTT.

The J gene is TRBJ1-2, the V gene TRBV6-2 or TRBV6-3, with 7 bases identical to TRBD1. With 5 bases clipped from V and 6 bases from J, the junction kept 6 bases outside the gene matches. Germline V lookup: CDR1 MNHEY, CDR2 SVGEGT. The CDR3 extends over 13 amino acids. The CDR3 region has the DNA TGTGCCAGCAGTCGACAGGGTCTGAATGGCTACACCTTC. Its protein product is CASSRQGLNGYTF.

The CDR3 here is CASSYRIQRGETQYF. The CDR3 DNA reads as TGTGCCAGCAGTTACCGAATCCAAAGGGGGGAGACCCAGTACTTC. The rearrangement uses TRBV6-5 and TRBJ2-5; maybe TRBD1 (6 bases). Germline V lookup: CDR1 MNHEY, CDR2 SVGAGI. This CDR3 region has 15 residues. V was cut by 2 bases and J by 5 bases, with 15 bases left in between.